This entry lists 5 T cell receptor beta chains sequenced from one sample in a study of blood T cell repertoires in COVID-19. Sequencing was performed with immunoSEQ multiplex PCR; in TCRdb, only in-frame clones are kept and a portion is missing. The sample has fewer than 300,000 clones, more than 75% seen once. The sequenced sample was peripheral blood. These receptors all stem from a woman aged 40 to 50 who had recovered from COVID-19.

This clone came up once. The V and J genes are TRBV7-2 and TRBJ2-1, with 9 positions matching TRBD2. After removal of 5 bases from V and 2 bases from J, the junction contained 7 bases not matched to a gene. This CDR3 is 16 amino acids long. Germline CDR1 SGHTA, CDR2 FQGNSA. This CDR3 is CASSRRGGGAYNEQFF. The CDR3 DNA reads TGTGCCAGCAGCCGGAGGGGCGGGGGGGCCTACAATGAGCAGTTCTTC. Looking up the rest from reference TRBV7-2 and TRBJ2-1 gives the full variable domain: GAGVSQSPSNKVTEKGKDVELRCDPISGHTALYWYRQSLGQGLEFLIYFQGNSAPDKSGLPSDRFSAERTGGSVSTLTIQRTQQEDSAVYLCASSRRGGGAYNEQFFGPGTRLTVL.

This clone was seen a single time. The rearrangement uses TRBV18 and TRBJ2-5, with unresolved D. The germline V gene has CDR1 KGHSH and CDR2 LQKENI. CDR3 length equals 11 residues. V dropped 3 bases and J dropped 4 bases, with 3 bases sitting between them. The CDR3 DNA follows: TGTGCCAGCTCACCCTTAGAGACCCAGTACTTC. This encodes CASSPLETQYF.

The chain combines TRBV27 with TRBJ2-7; 10 bases are a match to TRBD1. This CDR3 spans 13 amino acids. The V and J ends lost 8 bases and 3 bases, in that order; junction bases with no gene match: 4. Germline values: CDR1 MNHEY, CDR2 SMNVEV (reference sequence). The CDR3 here is CASGRDRGYEQYF. CDR3 bases: TGTGCCAGCGGCCGGGACAGGGGCTACGAGCAGTACTTC.

This sequence joins TRBV6-5 and TRBJ1-2; D call uncertain. The CDR3 length is 14 residues. The V gene's germline CDR1 is MNHEY and CDR2 SVGAGI. Trimming took off 5 bases at V and 1 base at J, with 11 bases between the two ends. The CDR3 here is CASSRVASNYGYTF. In DNA, the CDR3 is TGTGCCAGCAGTCGGGTCGCCAGTAACTATGGCTACACCTTC.

The chain combines TRBV7-9 with TRBJ2-1, with D possibly being TRBD2 (6 bases). Between the trimmed V and J ends, which lost 4 bases and 10 bases, there was a span of 11 bases. This CDR3 comprises 12 residues. Germline CDR1 reads SEHNR; CDR2 reads FQNEAQ (reference sequence). The CDR3 is CASSSGLPEQFF. DNA for the CDR3: TGTGCCAGCAGCTCCGGACTACCCGAGCAGTTCTTC.